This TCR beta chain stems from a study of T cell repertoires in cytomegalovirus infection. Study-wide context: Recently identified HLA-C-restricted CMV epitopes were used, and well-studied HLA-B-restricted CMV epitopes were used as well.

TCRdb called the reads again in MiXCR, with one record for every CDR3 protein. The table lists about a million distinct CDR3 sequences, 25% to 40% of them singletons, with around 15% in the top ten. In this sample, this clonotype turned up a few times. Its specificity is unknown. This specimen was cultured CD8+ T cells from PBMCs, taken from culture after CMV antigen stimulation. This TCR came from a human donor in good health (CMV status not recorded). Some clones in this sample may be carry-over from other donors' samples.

This chain's CDR3 is CASSLTSGGHEQYF. CDR3 in DNA: TGTGCCAGCAGCCTAACTAGCGGGGGTCACGAGCAGTACTTC. The chain couples TRBV5-4 to TRBJ2-7; 11 nucleotides line up with TRBD2. Germline CDR1 SGHNT, CDR2 YYREEE (reference sequence). After removal of 4 bases from V and 5 bases from J, the junction contained 5 bases not matched to a gene. The CDR3 runs to 14 residues.